This TCR beta chain stems from a study of blood T cell repertoires in COVID-19. Study in general: PBMCs, B-cell-depleted T cells, or T cells provided the cDNA or gDNA that made up the material.

Original processing methods: Nucleated cell number was recorded as an estimate derived from reference gene primer amplification. Repertoires were generated with immunoSEQ multiplex PCR, while TCRdb's copy carries only in-frame clones and drops some. Clone size and the V and J calls come from that table; the DNA yielded D and trimming. The data show 40,000 to 50,000 clones, with under 95% seen just once and around 20% held by the top ten. This CDR3 spans 14 amino acids. Germline lookup yields CDR1 LGHDT and CDR2 YNNKEL (reference sequence). Between the trimmed V and J ends, which lost 4 bases and 8 bases, there was a span of 17 bases.

The chain links TRBV3-1 (or the pseudogene TRBV3-2) to TRBJ1-2; D is ambiguous. The specimen was peripheral blood. The clonotype comes from a man between 65 and 79 years old with active COVID-19. This chain's CDR3 is CASSRTSGDGGYTF. CDR3 DNA sequence: TGTGCCAGCAGCCGCACCTCGGGAGACGGGGGCTACACCTTC.